The text below deals with one T cell receptor (beta chain). Its specificity is not known. These data come from a study of CD4 T cells in relation to SARS-CoV-2 and coronaviruses. Study at large: After roughly 11 days of antigen culture, PBMC TCR beta CDR3s were sequenced. Negative control cultures got HIV-1 Nef peptides or no peptide.

This table comes from immunoSEQ multiplex PCR, and its TCRdb copy is limited to in-frame clones, with some not included. This table holds some 29,000 clones, 60% to 85% found once. The V gene's germline CDR1 is SGHKS and CDR2 YYEKEE (reference sequence). The V and J ends lost 4 bases and 8 bases respectively, with 22 bases between them. This CDR3 region has 16 residues. Before the COVID-19 pandemic, during about 2010-2018, CD4+ T cells were taken from unexposed donors. After about 10 days of culture, CD4+ T cells were isolated. Cells permitting, SARS-CoV-2 S/N and four cold-coronavirus spikes were tested on unexposed-donor CD4+ T cells. PBMCs were plated at fewer than 2.5 million per well in IL-2-containing medium.

The chain uses TRBV5-5 and TRBJ2-4; D call uncertain. The sample comprised CD4+ T cells from PBMCs, cultured in vitro. This receptor was taken from a human donor in good health. CDR3 DNA: TGTGCCAGCAGCCGCCAATGGGCGGCCGGTAGAGACATTCAGTACTTC. It specifies CASSRQWAAGRDIQYF.